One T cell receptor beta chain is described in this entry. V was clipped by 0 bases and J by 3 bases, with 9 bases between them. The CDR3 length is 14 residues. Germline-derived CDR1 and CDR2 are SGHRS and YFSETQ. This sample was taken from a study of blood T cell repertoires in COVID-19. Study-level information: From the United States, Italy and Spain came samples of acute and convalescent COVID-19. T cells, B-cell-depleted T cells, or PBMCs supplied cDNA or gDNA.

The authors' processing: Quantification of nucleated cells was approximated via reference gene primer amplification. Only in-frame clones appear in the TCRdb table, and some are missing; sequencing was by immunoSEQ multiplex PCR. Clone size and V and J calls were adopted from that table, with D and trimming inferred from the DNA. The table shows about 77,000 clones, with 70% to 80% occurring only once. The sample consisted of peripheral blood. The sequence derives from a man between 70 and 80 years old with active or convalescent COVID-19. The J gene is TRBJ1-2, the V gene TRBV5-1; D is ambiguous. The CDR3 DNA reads TGCGCCAGCAGCTTGGTAATCGGGGACTATGGCTACACCTTC. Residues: CASSLVIGDYGYTF.